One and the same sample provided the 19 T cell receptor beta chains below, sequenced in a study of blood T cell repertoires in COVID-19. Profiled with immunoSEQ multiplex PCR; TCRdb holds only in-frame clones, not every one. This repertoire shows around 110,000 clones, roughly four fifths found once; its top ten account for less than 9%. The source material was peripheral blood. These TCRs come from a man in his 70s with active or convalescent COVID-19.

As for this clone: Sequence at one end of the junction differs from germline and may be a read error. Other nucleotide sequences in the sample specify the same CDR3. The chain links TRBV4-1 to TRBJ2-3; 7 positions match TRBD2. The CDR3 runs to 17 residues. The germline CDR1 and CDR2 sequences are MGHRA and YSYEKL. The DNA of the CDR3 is TGCGCCAGTAGCCTCCCCGAGATGGGGGGGGTCACAGATACGCAGTATTTT. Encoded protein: CASSLPEMGGVTDTQYF.

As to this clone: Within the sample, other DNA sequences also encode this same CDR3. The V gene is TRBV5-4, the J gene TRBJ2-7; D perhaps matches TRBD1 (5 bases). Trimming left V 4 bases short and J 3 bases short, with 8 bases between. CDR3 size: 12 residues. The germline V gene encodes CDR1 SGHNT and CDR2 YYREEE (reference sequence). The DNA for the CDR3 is TGTGCCAGCAGCATTGACAGCTACGAGCAGTACTTC. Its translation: CASSIDSYEQYF.

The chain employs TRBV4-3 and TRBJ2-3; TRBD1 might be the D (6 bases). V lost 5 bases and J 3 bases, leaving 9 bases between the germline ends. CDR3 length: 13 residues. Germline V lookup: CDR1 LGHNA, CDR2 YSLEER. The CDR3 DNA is TGCGCCAGCAGCACCCAGGGGACAGATACGCAGTATTTT. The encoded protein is CASSTQGTDTQYF.

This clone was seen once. The CDR3 protein is CASRQTLSNQPQHF. The CDR3 nucleotides read TGTGCCAGTAGACAGACCCTTAGCAATCAGCCCCAGCATTTT. This chain uses TRBV19 with TRBJ1-5; the D is unclear. Per germline, CDR1 LNHDA and CDR2 SQIVND (reference sequence). V lost 6 bases, J lost 0 bases, and 9 bases lay in between. This CDR3 comprises 14 residues.

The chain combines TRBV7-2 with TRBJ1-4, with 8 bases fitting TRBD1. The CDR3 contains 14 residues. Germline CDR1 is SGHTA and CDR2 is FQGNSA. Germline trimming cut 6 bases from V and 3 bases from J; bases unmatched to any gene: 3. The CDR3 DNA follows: TGTGCCAGCAGGGACAGGGTCGCTAATGAAAAACTGTTTTTT. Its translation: CASRDRVANEKLFF.

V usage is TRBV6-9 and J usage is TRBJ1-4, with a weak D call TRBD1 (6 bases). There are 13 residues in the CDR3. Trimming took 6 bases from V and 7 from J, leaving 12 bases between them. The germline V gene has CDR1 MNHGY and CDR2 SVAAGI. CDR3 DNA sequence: TGTGCCAGCAGCCCCACAGGGAGTGAAAAACTGTTTTTT. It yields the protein CASSPTGSEKLFF.

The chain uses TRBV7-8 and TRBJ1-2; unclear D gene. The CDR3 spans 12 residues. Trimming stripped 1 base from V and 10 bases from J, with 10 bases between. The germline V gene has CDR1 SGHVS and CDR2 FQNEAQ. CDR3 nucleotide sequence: TGTGCCAGCAGCTTAGTTCGGCGGTCCTACACCTTC. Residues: CASSLVRRSYTF.

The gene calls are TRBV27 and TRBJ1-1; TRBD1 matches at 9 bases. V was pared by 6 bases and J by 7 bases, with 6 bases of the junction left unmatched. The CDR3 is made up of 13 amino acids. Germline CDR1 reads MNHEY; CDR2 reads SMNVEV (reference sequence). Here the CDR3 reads CASRTTGGIEAFF. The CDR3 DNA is TGTGCCAGCAGGACGACAGGGGGGATTGAAGCTTTCTTT.

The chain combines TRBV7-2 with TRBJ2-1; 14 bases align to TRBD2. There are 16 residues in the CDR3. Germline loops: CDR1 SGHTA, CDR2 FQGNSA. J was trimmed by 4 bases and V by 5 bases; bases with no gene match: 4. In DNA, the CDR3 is TGTGCCAGCAGCCCAAGGACTAGCGGGGGGTACAATGAGCAGTTCTTC. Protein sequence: CASSPRTSGGYNEQFF.

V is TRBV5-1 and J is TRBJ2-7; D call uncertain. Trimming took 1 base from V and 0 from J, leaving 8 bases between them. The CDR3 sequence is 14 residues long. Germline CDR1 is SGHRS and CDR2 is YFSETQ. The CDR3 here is CASSLQYGSYEQYF. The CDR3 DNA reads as TGCGCCAGCAGCTTGCAATACGGCTCCTACGAGCAGTACTTC.

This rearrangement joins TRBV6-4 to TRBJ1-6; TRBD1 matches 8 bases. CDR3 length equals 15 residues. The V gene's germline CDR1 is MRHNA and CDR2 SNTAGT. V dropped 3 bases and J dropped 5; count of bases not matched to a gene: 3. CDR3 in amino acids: CASSEGQENNSPLHF. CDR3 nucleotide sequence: TGTGCCAGCAGTGAGGGACAGGAGAATAATTCACCCCTCCACTTT.

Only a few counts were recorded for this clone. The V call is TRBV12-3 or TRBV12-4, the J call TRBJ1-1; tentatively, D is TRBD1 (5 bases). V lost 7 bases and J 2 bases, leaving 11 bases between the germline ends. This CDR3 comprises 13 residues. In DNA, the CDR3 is TGTGCCAGCACCAGACAGAGAAACACTGAAGCTTTCTTT. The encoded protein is CASTRQRNTEAFF.

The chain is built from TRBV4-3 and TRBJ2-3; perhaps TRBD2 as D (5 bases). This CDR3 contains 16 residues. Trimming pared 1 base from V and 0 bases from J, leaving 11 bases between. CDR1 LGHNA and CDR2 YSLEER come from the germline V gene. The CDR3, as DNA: TGCGCCAGCAGCCAAGGGGGAGATACAAGCACAGATACGCAGTATTTT. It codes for CASSQGGDTSTDTQYF.

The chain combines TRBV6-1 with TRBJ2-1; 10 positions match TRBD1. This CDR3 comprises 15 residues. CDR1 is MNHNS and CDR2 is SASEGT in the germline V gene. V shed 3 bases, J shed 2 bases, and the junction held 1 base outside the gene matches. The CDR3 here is CASSEGTGAYNEQFF. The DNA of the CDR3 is TGTGCCAGCAGTGAGGGGACAGGGGCCTACAATGAGCAGTTCTTC.

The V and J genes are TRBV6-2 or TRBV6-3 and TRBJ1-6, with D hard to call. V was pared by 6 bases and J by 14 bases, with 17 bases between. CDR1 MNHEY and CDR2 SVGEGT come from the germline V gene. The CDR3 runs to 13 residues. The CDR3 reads CASRPDGSVALHF. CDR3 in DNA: TGTGCCAGCAGACCTGACGGGAGTGTCGCCCTCCACTTT.

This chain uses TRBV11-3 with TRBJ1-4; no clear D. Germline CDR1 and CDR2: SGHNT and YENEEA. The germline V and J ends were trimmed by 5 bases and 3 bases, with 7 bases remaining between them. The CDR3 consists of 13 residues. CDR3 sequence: CASSRASNEKLFF. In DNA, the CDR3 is TGTGCCAGCAGCCGAGCATCTAATGAAAAACTGTTTTTT.

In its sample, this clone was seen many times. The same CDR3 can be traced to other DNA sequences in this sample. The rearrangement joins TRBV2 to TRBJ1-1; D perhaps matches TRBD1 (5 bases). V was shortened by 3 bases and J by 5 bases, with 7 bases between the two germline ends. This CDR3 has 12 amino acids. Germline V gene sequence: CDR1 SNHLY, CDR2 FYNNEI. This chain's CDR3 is CASSEGGTEAFF. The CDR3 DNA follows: TGTGCCAGCAGTGAGGGGGGGACTGAAGCTTTCTTT. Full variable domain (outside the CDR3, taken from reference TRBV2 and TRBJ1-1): EPEVTQTPSHQVTQMGQEVILRCVPISNHLYFYWYRQILGQKVEFLVSFYNNEISEKSEIFDDQFSVERPDGSNFTLKIRSTKLEDSAMYFCASSEGGTEAFFGQGTRLTVV.

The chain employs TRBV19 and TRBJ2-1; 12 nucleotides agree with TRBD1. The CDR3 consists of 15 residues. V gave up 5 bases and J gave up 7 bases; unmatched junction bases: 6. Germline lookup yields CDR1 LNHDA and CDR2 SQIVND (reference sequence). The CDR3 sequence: CASSPGTGGKNEQFF. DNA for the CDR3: TGTGCCAGTAGTCCAGGGACAGGGGGCAAGAATGAGCAGTTCTTC.

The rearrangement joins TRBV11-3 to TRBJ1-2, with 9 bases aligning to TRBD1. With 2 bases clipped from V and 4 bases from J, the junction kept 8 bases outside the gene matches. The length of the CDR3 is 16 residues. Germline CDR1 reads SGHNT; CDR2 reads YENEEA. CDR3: CASSLSGTGIIYGYTF. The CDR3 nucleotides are TGTGCCAGCAGCTTATCCGGGACAGGGATAATCTATGGCTACACCTTC. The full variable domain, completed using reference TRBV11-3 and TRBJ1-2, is EAGVVQSPRYKIIEKKQPVAFWCNPISGHNTLYWYLQNLGQGPELLIRYENEEAVDDSQLPKDRFSAERLKGVDSTLKIQPAELGDSAVYLCASSLSGTGIIYGYTFGSGTRLTVV.